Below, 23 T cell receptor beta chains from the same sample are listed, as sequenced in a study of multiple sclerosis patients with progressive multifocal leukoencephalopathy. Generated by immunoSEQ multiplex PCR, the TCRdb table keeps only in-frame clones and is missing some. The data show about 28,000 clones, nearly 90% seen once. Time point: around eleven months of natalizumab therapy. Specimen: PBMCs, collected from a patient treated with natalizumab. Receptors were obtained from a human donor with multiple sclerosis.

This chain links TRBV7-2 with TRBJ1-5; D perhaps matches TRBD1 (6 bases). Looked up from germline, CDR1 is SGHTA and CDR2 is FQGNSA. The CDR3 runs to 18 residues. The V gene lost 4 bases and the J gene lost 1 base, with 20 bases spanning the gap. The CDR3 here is CASSSSLRGGESNQPQHF. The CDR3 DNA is TGTGCCAGCAGCTCGAGCCTCAGGGGTGGCGAAAGCAATCAGCCCCAGCATTTT.

CDR3 sequence reads: CASSLGTGGQREKLFF. Written as DNA, the CDR3 is TGTGCCAGCAGCTTGGGGACAGGGGGCCAACGGGAAAAACTGTTTTTT. The genes are TRBV5-5 and TRBJ1-4, with TRBD1 matching 11 bases. V dropped 0 bases and J dropped 8; count of bases not matched to a gene: 6. Per the germline V gene, CDR1 is SGHKS and CDR2 is YYEKEE (reference sequence). CDR3 length: 16 residues.

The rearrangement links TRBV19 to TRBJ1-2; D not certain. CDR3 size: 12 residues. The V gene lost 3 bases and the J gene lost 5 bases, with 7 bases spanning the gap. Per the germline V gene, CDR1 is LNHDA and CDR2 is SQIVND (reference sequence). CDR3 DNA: TGTGCCAGTAGTATTGGGAGATATGGCTACACCTTC. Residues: CASSIGRYGYTF.

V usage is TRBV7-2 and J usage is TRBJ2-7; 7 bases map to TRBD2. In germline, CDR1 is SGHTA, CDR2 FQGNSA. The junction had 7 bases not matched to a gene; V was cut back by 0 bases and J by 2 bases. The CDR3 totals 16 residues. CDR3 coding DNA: TGTGCCAGCAGCTTAGCAGGCCTAGCGGTGGCCTACGAGCAGTACTTC. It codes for CASSLAGLAVAYEQYF.

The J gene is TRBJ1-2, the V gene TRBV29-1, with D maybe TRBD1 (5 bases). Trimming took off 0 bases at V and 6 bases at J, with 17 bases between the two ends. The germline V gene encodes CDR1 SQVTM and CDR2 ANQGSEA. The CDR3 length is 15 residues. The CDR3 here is CSVEDLRGRVHGYTF. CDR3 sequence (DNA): TGCAGCGTTGAAGATCTTCGGGGCAGGGTACATGGCTACACCTTC.

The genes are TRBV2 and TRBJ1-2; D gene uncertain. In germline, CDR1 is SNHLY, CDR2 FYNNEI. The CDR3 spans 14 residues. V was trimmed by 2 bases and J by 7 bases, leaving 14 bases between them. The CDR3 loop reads CASSELGLRSGYTF. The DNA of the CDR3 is TGTGCCAGCAGTGAATTAGGGTTACGGAGTGGCTACACCTTC.

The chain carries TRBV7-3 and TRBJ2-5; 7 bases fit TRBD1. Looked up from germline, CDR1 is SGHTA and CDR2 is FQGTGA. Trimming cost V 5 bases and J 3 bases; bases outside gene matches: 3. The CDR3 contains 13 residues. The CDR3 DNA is TGTGCCAGCAGCCGGACAGGCAAAGAGACCCAGTACTTC. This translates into CASSRTGKETQYF.

The CDR3 is CATTGQTGDAETQYF. The CDR3 nucleotides are TGCGCCACCACCGGGCAGACTGGAGATGCGGAGACCCAGTACTTC. The chain employs TRBV10-2 and TRBJ2-5; no reliable D call. The CDR3 sequence is 15 residues long. CDR1 and CDR2 from the germline V gene are WSHSY and SAAADI. The V end lost 10 bases, the J end lost 5 bases, and 23 bases lay between the germline ends.

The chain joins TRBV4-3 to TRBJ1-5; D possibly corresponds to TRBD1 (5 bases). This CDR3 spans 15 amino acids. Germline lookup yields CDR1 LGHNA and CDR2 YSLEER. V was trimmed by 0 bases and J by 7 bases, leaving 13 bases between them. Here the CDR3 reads CASSQDGGWEQPQHF. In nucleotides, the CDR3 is TGCGCCAGCAGCCAAGATGGGGGGTGGGAGCAGCCCCAGCATTTT.

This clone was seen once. In DNA form, the CDR3 reads TGCGCCAGCAGCCAAGGCCAGGGGGCGCGGGCCGAGCAGTACTTC. Translating it yields CASSQGQGARAEQYF. V and J are TRBV4-1 and TRBJ2-7, with TRBD1 matching 8 bases. The CDR3 sequence is 15 residues long. J gave up 6 bases and V 1 base, and 8 bases lay outside the gene matches. The germline V gene has CDR1 MGHRA and CDR2 YSYEKL.

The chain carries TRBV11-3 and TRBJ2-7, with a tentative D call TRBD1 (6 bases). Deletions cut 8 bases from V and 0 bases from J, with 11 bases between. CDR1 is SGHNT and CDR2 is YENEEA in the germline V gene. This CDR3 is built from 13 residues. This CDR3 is CASSQGSSYEQYF. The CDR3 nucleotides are TGTGCCAGCTCCCAGGGGAGCTCCTACGAGCAGTACTTC. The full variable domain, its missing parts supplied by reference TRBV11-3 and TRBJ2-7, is EAGVVQSPRYKIIEKKQPVAFWCNPISGHNTLYWYLQNLGQGPELLIRYENEEAVDDSQLPKDRFSAERLKGVDSTLKIQPAELGDSAVYLCASSQGSSYEQYFGPGTRLTVT.

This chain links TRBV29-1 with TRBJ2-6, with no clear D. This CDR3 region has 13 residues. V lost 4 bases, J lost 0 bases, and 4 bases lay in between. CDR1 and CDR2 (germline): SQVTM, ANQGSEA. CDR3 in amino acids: CSVGSSGANVLTF. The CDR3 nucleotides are TGCAGCGTTGGGAGCTCTGGGGCCAACGTCCTGACTTTC.

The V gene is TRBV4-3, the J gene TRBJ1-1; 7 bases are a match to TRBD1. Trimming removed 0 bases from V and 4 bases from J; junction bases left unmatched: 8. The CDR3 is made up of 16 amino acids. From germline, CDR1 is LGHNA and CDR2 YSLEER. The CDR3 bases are TGCGCCAGCAGCCAAGATCGAACAGGGGCCGGCACTGAAGCTTTCTTT. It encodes CASSQDRTGAGTEAFF.

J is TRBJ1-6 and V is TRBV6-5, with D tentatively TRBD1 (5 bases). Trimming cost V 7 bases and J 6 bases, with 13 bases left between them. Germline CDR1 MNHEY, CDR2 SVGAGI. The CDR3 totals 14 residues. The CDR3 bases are TGTGCCAGCACCTACCGGCAGGGTAATTCACCCCTCCACTTT. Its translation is CASTYRQGNSPLHF.

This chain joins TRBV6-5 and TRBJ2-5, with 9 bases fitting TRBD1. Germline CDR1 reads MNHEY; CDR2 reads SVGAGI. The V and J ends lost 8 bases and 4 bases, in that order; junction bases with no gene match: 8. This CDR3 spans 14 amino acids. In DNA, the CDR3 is TGTGCCAGCCTCGAGAGACAGGGGGTAGAGACCCAGTACTTC. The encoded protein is CASLERQGVETQYF.

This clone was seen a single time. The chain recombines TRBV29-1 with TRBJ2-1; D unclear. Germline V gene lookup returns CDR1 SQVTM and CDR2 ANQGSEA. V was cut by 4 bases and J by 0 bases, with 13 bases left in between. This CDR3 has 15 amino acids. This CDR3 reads CSVGGLLSSYNEQFF. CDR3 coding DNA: TGCAGCGTTGGAGGTCTTCTCAGCTCCTACAATGAGCAGTTCTTC.

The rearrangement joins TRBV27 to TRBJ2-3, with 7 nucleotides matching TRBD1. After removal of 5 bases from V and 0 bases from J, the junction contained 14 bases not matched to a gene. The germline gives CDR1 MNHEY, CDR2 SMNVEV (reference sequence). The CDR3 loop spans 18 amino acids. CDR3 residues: CASSNDSPGQFSTDTQYF. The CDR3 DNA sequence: TGTGCCAGCAGTAACGATTCCCCGGGACAGTTCAGCACAGATACGCAGTATTTT.

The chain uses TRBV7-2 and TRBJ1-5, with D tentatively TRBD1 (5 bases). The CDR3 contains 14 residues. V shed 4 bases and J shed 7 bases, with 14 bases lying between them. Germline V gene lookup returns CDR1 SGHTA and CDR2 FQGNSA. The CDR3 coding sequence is TGTGCCAGCAGCTGGATTGGGGCCGGGCAGCCCCAGCATTTT. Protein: CASSWIGAGQPQHF.

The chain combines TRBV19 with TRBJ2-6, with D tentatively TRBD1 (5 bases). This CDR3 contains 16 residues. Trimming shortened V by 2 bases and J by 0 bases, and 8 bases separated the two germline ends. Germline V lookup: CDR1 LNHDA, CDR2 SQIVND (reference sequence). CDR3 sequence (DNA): TGTGCCAGTAGTATATTAGGGGTCTCTGGGGCCAACGTCCTGACTTTC. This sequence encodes CASSILGVSGANVLTF.

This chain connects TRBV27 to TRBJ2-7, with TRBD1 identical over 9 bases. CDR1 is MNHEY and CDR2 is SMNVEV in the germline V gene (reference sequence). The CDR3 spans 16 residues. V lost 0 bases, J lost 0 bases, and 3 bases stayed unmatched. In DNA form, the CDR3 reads TGTGCCAGCAGTTTATCCCCGGGACAGGGCTCCTACGAGCAGTACTTC. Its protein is CASSLSPGQGSYEQYF.

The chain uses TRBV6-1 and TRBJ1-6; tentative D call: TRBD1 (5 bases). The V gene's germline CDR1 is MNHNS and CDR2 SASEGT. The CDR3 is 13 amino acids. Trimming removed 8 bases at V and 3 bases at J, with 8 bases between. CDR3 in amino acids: CASGDGYNSPLHF. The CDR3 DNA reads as TGTGCCAGCGGGGACGGCTATAATTCACCCCTCCACTTT.

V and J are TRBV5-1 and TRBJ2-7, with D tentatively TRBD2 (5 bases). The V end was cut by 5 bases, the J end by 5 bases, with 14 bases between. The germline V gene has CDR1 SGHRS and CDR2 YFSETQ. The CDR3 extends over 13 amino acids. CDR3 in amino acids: CASSEGSRDEQYF. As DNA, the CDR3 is TGCGCCAGCAGTGAGGGATCGAGGGACGAGCAGTACTTC.

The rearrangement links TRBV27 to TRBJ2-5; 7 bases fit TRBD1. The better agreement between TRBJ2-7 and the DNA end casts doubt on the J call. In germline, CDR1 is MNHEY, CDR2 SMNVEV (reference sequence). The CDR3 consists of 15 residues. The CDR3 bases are TGTGCCAGCAGTTTACCCGGACAGGCGAGATACGAGCAGTACTTC. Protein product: CASSLPGQARYEQYF.